Below are 6 T cell receptor beta chains sequenced from a single sample in a study of blood T cell repertoires in COVID-19 (dated by TCRdb to 2018 to 2021). Libraries were constructed by the immunoSEQ multiplex PCR assay. TCRdb re-hosts the immuneACCESS table, in-frame sequences only. Its copies lack some clones; in the studies checked, an unresolved V gene accounts for under half of them, and the cause for the rest is not known. The sample table lists some 300,000 clones, around 90% of them with a count of one. 6% to 8% of the sample lies in the top ten. Sample: peripheral blood. These receptors originate from a woman aged 45-65 years with COVID-19, enrolled during active disease.

The CDR3 here is CASSDGTASLYNEQFF. DNA of the CDR3: TGTGCCAGCAGTGATGGGACAGCAAGTCTCTACAATGAGCAGTTCTTC. The chain links TRBV27 to TRBJ2-1; 7 nucleotides agree with TRBD1. The length of the CDR3 is 16 residues. Trimming cost V 5 bases and J 3 bases; bases outside gene matches: 10. Germline V gene data show CDR1 as MNHEY and CDR2 as SMNVEV (reference sequence).

The genes are TRBV7-9 and TRBJ1-5, with a weak D call TRBD1 (6 bases). Trimming shortened V by 6 bases and J by 0 bases, and 9 bases separated the two germline ends. The CDR3 totals 14 residues. In germline, CDR1 is SEHNR, CDR2 FQNEAQ (reference sequence). Here the CDR3 DNA reads TGTGCCAGCAGTCCAGGGGATAGCAATCAGCCCCAGCATTTT. It specifies CASSPGDSNQPQHF.

This chain uses TRBV7-8 with TRBJ1-1; a possible D gene is TRBD1 (6 bases). Germline CDR1 SGHVS, CDR2 FQNEAQ. CDR3 length: 16 amino acids. The ends were cut back, 2 bases at V and 0 bases at J, with 13 bases in the middle. The CDR3 DNA is TGTGCCAGCAGCTTATCTGACAGGAGAATGAACACTGAAGCTTTCTTT. The encoded protein is CASSLSDRRMNTEAFF.

J is TRBJ1-1 and V is TRBV7-2; maybe TRBD1 (5 bases). Germline-derived CDR1 and CDR2 are SGHTA and FQGNSA. V gave up 3 bases and J gave up 4 bases, with 12 bases separating them. This CDR3 spans 14 amino acids. This chain's CDR3 is CASSFQGSSTEAFF. CDR3 nucleotides: TGTGCCAGCAGCTTCCAGGGCAGTAGCACTGAAGCTTTCTTT. Complete variable domain (other parts from reference TRBV7-2 and TRBJ1-1): GAGVSQSPSNKVTEKGKDVELRCDPISGHTALYWYRQSLGQGLEFLIYFQGNSAPDKSGLPSDRFSAERTGGSVSTLTIQRTQQEDSAVYLCASSFQGSSTEAFFGQGTRLTVV.

The CDR3 sequence is CASSHPGTGELFF. The DNA of the CDR3 is TGTGCCAGCAGCCATCCGGGGACCGGGGAGCTGTTTTTT. This sequence joins TRBV3-1 (or the pseudogene TRBV3-2) and TRBJ2-2, with D possibly matching TRBD2 (5 bases). Germline V gene lookup returns CDR1 LGHDT and CDR2 YNNKEL (reference sequence). With 3 bases removed from V and 5 bases from J, the gap between germline ends came to 7 bases. This CDR3 spans 13 amino acids.

The V and J genes are TRBV6-6 and TRBJ1-4, with 7 bases lining up with TRBD1. Looked up from germline, CDR1 is MNHNY and CDR2 is SVGAGI (reference sequence). The CDR3 spans 14 residues. V was clipped by 4 bases and J by 4 bases; unmatched bases: 3. The CDR3 reads CASSSQGGNEKLFF. In DNA, the CDR3 is TGTGCCAGCAGTTCCCAGGGGGGTAATGAAAAACTGTTTTTT.